Included here is one T cell receptor (beta chain) sequence, with context. Antigen unknown. Vbeta (60) and Jbeta (13) primers were used in the PCR. Measured with immunoSEQ multiplex PCR; TCRdb has only the in-frame clones, and not every one. This table holds 150,000 to 250,000 clones, 85% found once. Healthy bone marrow donors made up the cohort. The CDR3 has 13 residues. Germline V gene sequence: CDR1 KGHSH, CDR2 LQKENI. V dropped 2 bases and J dropped 7 bases, with 12 bases sitting between them. The data were taken from a study of cytomegalovirus exposure and HLA in healthy donors. Whole-study results and caveats: High specificity and sensitivity for cytomegalovirus status were reported for the classifier. Rarity marked most TCR sequences, yet some public TCRs occurred in many donors.

J is TRBJ2-7 and V is TRBV18; D gene uncertain. Material for sequencing was PBMCs. This receptor was identified in a woman aged 50 to 60 in good health and CMV-seronegative. CDR3 DNA sequence: TGTGCCAGCTCACCATCTTCTACGATGGAGCAGTACTTC. Translated: CASSPSSTMEQYF. The variable domain in full, with the rest retrieved from reference TRBV18 and TRBJ2-7, is NAGVMQNPRHLVRRRGQEARLRCSPMKGHSHVYWYRQLPEEGLKFMVYLQKENIIDESGMPKERFSAEFPKEGPSILRIQQVVRGDSAAYFCASSPSSTMEQYFGPGTRLTVT.